This T cell receptor beta chain is from a study of cytotoxic CD8 clonotypes in ibrutinib-treated CLL. Profiled with immunoSEQ multiplex PCR; TCRdb holds only in-frame clones, not every one. The sample includes around 310,000 clones, roughly 79% of them seen just once. The receptor's source is a human donor with chronic lymphocytic leukemia. The source material was PBMCs, sampled before ibrutinib treatment.

The CDR3 protein is CAWSNEWRDNEQFF. The CDR3 coding sequence is TGTGCCTGGAGTAATGAGTGGCGGGACAATGAGCAGTTCTTC. The chain has TRBV30 and TRBJ2-1; D is possibly TRBD2 (5 bases). The CDR3 has 14 amino acids. Trimming cost V 2 bases and J 5 bases, with 13 bases left between them. Germline CDR1 and CDR2: GTSNPN and SVGIG (reference sequence).